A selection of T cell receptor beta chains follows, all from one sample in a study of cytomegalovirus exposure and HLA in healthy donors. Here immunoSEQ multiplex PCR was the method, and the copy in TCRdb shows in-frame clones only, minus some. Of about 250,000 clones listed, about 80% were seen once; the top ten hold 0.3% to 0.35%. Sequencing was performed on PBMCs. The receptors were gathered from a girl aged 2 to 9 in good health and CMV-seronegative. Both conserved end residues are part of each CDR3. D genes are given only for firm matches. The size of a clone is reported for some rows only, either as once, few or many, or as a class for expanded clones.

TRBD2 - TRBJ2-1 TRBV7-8 TGTGCCAGCAGGGACGGCGGGAGCCACCTTTTTTACAATGAGCAGTTCTTC CASRDGGSHLFYNEQFF
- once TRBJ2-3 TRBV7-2 TGTGCCAGCAGCTTCAGGTGGGCGGATACGCAGTATTTT CASSFRWADTQYF
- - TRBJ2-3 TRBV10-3 TGTGCCATCAGAGACTCAAAGGGCACAGATACGCAGTATTTT CAIRDSKGTDTQYF
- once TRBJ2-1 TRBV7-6 TGTGCCAGCAGCTGGGGTACCGGGACAAAGCCCTACAATGAGCAGTTCTTC CASSWGTGTKPYNEQFF
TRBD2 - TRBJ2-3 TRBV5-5 TGTGCCAGCAGCTTGTCACTAGCGGGGGGCACAGATACGCAGTATTTT CASSLSLAGGTDTQYF
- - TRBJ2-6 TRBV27 TGTGCCAGCAGTTCGGTGGGGGGTTCAGCGGGGGCCAACGTCCTGACTTTC CASSSVGGSAGANVLTF
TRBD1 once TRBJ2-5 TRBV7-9 TGTGCCAGCAGCACCCGGGACAGGGCCACGGAGACCCAGTACTTC CASSTRDRATETQYF
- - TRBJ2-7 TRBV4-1 TGCGCCAGCAGTGAATACCGGGACTTATCGGCCTACGAGCAGTACTTC CASSEYRDLSAYEQYF
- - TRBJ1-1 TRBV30 TGTGCCTCGAATCAGGGTCCCACTGAAGCTTTCTTT CASNQGPTEAFF
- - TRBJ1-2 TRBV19 TGTGCCAGTAGTCTTTTCGGGTCAGCTTCCTCCTATGGCTACACCTTC CASSLFGSASSYGYTF
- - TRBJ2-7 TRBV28 TGTGCCAGCAGTTTAGCAGCGGCGGGACCCTACGAGCAGTACTTC CASSLAAAGPYEQYF
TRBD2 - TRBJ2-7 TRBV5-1 TGCGCCAGCAGCGGGGGTTTAGCGGGAGGTCTCCCCGACGAGCAGTACTTC CASSGGLAGGLPDEQYF
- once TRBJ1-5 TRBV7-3 TGTGCCAGCAGCTTAAGGAGCCTATTAATTCTCCTCCAGCCCCAGCATTTT CASSLRSLLILLQPQHF
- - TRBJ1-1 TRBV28 TGTGCCAGTGGCGTTGGAGGAAACACTGAGGCTTTCTTT CASGVGGNTEAFF
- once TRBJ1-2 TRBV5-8 TGTGCCAGCACCCCAGAGGGGGACCGATATGGCTACACCTTC CASTPEGDRYGYTF
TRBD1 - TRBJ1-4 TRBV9 TGTGCCAGCAGCGCGGATGCCGGGACAGGGGGCGCGTTAGAAAAACTGTTTTTT CASSADAGTGGALEKLFF
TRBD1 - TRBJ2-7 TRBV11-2 TGTGCCAGCAGCTTACAGGGGGTATCCTACGAGCAGTACTTC CASSLQGVSYEQYF
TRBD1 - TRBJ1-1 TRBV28 TGTGCCAGCAGGCGACAGGGGAGCACTGAAGCTTTCTTT CASRRQGSTEAFF
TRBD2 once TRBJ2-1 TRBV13 TGTGCCAGCAGCTTTGTCGCTGGGACTAGCGGGATCCCCCAGCAGTTCTTC CASSFVAGTSGIPQQFF
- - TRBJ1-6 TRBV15 TGTGCCACCAGCGGCCTCGGGGGGCTCCCCCTCCACTTT CATSGLGGLPLHF
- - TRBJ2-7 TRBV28 TGTGCCAGCAGTTTATTTGTGTCGGACTCCCGGATTAATTACGAGCAGTACTTC CASSLFVSDSRINYEQYF
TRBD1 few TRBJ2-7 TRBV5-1 TGCGCCAGCCGGAGAGGGACAGGGTACTACGAGCAGTACTTC CASRRGTGYYEQYF
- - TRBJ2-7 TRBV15 TGTGCCACCAGCAGAGATCACGCTAGGAGCTCCTACGAGCAGTACTTC CATSRDHARSSYEQYF
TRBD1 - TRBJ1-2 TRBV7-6 TGTGCCAGCAGCTTAGGACCAGGGGGTTCTGGCTACACCTTC CASSLGPGGSGYTF
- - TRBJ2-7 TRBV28 TGTGCCAGCAGCCGGTACTCCTACGAGCAGTACTTC CASSRYSYEQYF
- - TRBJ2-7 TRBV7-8 TGTGCCAGCATCATACCGGGAGAATCCTCTTACGAGCAGTACTTC CASIIPGESSYEQYF
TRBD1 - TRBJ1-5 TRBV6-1 TGTGCCAGCGATTCACAGGGGAATCAGCCCCAGCATTTT CASDSQGNQPQHF
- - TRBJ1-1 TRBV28 TGTGCCAGCAGTTTAATTGCAGGGTTGGGAACTGAAGCTTTCTTT CASSLIAGLGTEAFF
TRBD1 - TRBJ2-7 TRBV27 TGTGCCAGCAGCCGAACAGGGGTCCCTTGGTTCTACGAGCAGTACTTC CASSRTGVPWFYEQYF